The 18 T cell receptor beta chains listed next were all sequenced from one sample in a study of blood T cell repertoires in COVID-19. The data were produced by immunoSEQ multiplex PCR, yet TCRdb's version contains in-frame clones alone and is incomplete. The sample records hundreds of thousands of clones, more than 75% being singletons. Source material: PBMCs or T cells enriched from blood (not recorded which). The receptors come from a woman between 50 and 59 years old who had recovered from COVID-19.

The chain is built from TRBV3-1 (or the pseudogene TRBV3-2) and TRBJ1-1; maybe TRBD1 (6 bases). Between the trimmed V and J ends, which lost 1 base and 3 bases, there was a span of 12 bases. The germline CDR1 and CDR2 sequences are LGHDT and YNNKEL (reference sequence). CDR3 length equals 15 residues. CDR3 nucleotide sequence: TGTGCCAGCAGCCAAGTCAGGGGAGGGTACACTGAAGCTTTCTTT. Translating it yields CASSQVRGGYTEAFF.

J is TRBJ2-4 and V is TRBV7-2; a possible D gene is TRBD2 (6 bases). CDR1 is SGHTA and CDR2 is FQGNSA in the germline V gene. Trimming pared 5 bases from V and 3 bases from J, leaving 11 bases between. This CDR3 contains 14 residues. DNA of the CDR3: TGTGCCAGCAGCGGCGGGGCTAGCAAAAACATTCAGTACTTC. Encoded protein: CASSGGASKNIQYF.

The chain couples TRBV7-2 to TRBJ2-5; a possible D gene is TRBD1 (6 bases). Trimming took off 1 base at V and 5 bases at J, with 11 bases between the two ends. Germline V CDR1 and CDR2: SGHTA, FQGNSA. The CDR3 contains 14 residues. CDR3 DNA: TGTGCCAGCAGCTTAGGAGACAGGCGGGAGACCCAGTACTTC. As protein: CASSLGDRRETQYF.

As DNA, the CDR3 is TGTGCCACCCTCAGTATGGACAGGGAATCATATGGCTACACCTTC. This encodes CATLSMDRESYGYTF. This chain uses TRBV3-1 (or the pseudogene TRBV3-2) with TRBJ1-2, with 8 bases fitting TRBD1. CDR3 length: 15 amino acids. The trim removed 10 bases at V and 5 bases at J, leaving 15 bases unmatched. Germline V gene data show CDR1 as LGHDT and CDR2 as YNNKEL (reference sequence).

The chain uses TRBV19 and TRBJ1-2; D is ambiguous. Germline V lookup: CDR1 LNHDA, CDR2 SQIVND (reference sequence). The CDR3 is made up of 12 amino acids. Between the trimmed V and J ends, which lost 4 bases and 7 bases, there was a span of 10 bases. CDR3 DNA: TGTGCCAGTAGTAGGGAGGGCCGTGGCTACACCTTC. It codes for CASSREGRGYTF.

The chain joins TRBV28 to TRBJ1-1, with D possibly being TRBD1 (6 bases). CDR1 and CDR2 (germline): MDHEN, SYDVKM. The V end lost 8 bases, the J end lost 5 bases, and 30 bases lay between the germline ends. The CDR3 totals 18 residues. The DNA for the CDR3 is TGTGCCAGCCCTCCCCCTGGGACGGGGGGCGGGGGTTGGACTGAAGCTTTCTTT. This gives the protein CASPPPGTGGGGWTEAFF.

The CDR3 is CASSPTGTNTGELFF. The CDR3 DNA reads as TGTGCCAGCAGCCCCACCGGGACGAACACCGGGGAGCTGTTTTTT. This sequence joins TRBV4-2 and TRBJ2-2; D perhaps matches TRBD2 (5 bases). Trimming removed 4 bases from V and 0 bases from J, with 9 bases in between. This CDR3 region has 15 residues. Germline lookup yields CDR1 LGHNA and CDR2 YNFKEQ.

The chain uses TRBV19 and TRBJ1-4, with D uncertain. Germline V gene data show CDR1 as LNHDA and CDR2 as SQIVND (reference sequence). Trimming shortened V by 6 bases and J by 9 bases, and 14 bases separated the two germline ends. This CDR3 has 13 residues. Written as DNA, the CDR3 is TGTGCCAGTAGCGACCAAGGAGGGAAAAAACTGTTTTTT. This encodes CASSDQGGKKLFF. The variable domain in full, completed from reference TRBV19 and TRBJ1-4, reads DGGITQSPKYLFRKEGQNVTLSCEQNLNHDAMYWYRQDPGQGLRLIYYSQIVNDFQKGDIAEGYSVSREKKESFPLTVTSAQKNPTAFYLCASSDQGGKKLFFGSGTQLSVL.

The rearrangement joins TRBV28 to TRBJ2-1; TRBD1 is a possible D gene (6 bases). V lost 7 bases and J 4 bases, leaving 11 bases between the germline ends. Looked up from germline, CDR1 is MDHEN and CDR2 is SYDVKM. The CDR3 is 13 residues long. The CDR3 reads CASKGDGYNEQFF. CDR3 nucleotides: TGTGCCAGCAAGGGGGACGGATACAATGAGCAGTTCTTC.

J is TRBJ1-6 and V is TRBV3-1 (or the pseudogene TRBV3-2), with D hard to call. The CDR3 loop spans 13 amino acids. V lost 2 bases to trimming and J lost 7 bases, with 6 bases between them. Germline loops: CDR1 LGHDT, CDR2 YNNKEL (reference sequence). CDR3 amino acids: CASSQSLNSPLHF. CDR3 nucleotide sequence: TGTGCCAGCAGCCAATCTCTAAATTCACCCCTCCACTTT.

The chain employs TRBV28 and TRBJ2-3; the D gene is possibly TRBD1 (6 bases). With 6 bases removed from V and 1 base from J, the gap between germline ends came to 14 bases. CDR3 length: 15 residues. Germline CDR1 is MDHEN and CDR2 is SYDVKM. The CDR3, as DNA: TGTGCCAGCAGCTACAGGGCCGGGGGCACAGATACGCAGTATTTT. Its translation is CASSYRAGGTDTQYF.

V is TRBV5-1 and J is TRBJ2-2; TRBD1 matches at 7 bases. Looked up from germline, CDR1 is SGHRS and CDR2 is YFSETQ. This CDR3 contains 17 residues. Trimming removed 4 bases from V and 5 bases from J; junction bases left unmatched: 14. This CDR3 is CASSAMAGTVGTGELFF. The CDR3 DNA reads TGCGCCAGCAGCGCCATGGCCGGGACAGTTGGGACCGGGGAGCTGTTTTTT.

Written as DNA, the CDR3 is TGCGCCAGCAGCTTAGGACAGGGGACGGCAACTAATGAAAAACTGTTTTTT. Translated: CASSLGQGTATNEKLFF. This chain connects TRBV5-1 to TRBJ1-4, with 9 bases fitting TRBD1. The CDR3 totals 17 residues. Germline values: CDR1 SGHRS, CDR2 YFSETQ. V dropped 2 bases and J dropped 0; count of bases not matched to a gene: 5.

The DNA of the CDR3 is TGTGCCACCAGCAGAGCGGAGGTAAGTGAAGCTTTCTTT. It encodes CATSRAEVSEAFF. This sequence joins TRBV15 and TRBJ1-1; D is uncertain. V was pared by 1 base and J by 7 bases, with 10 bases between. CDR1 and CDR2 (germline): LNHNV, YYDKDF (reference sequence). This CDR3 is built from 13 residues. The variable domain in full, with the rest retrieved from reference TRBV15 and TRBJ1-1, is DAMVIQNPRYQVTQFGKPVTLSCSQTLNHNVMYWYQQKSSQAPKLLFHYYDKDFNNEADTPDNFQSRRPNTSFCFLDIRSPGLGDTAMYLCATSRAEVSEAFFGQGTRLTVV.

The chain uses TRBV6-2 or TRBV6-3 and TRBJ2-3; 11 bases agree with TRBD2. V was clipped by 2 bases and J by 0 bases; unmatched bases: 7. This CDR3 region has 18 residues. Germline lookup yields CDR1 MNHEY and CDR2 SVGEGT. CDR3 loop: CASSYTSGGTISTDTQYF. For the CDR3, the DNA is TGTGCCAGCAGTTACACTAGCGGGGGAACCATCAGCACAGATACGCAGTATTTT.

The rearrangement joins TRBV6-5 to TRBJ1-1; perhaps TRBD1 as D (5 bases). Deletions cut 7 bases from V and 8 bases from J, with 20 bases between. This CDR3 contains 14 residues. Per the germline V gene, CDR1 is MNHEY and CDR2 is SVGAGI. This CDR3 is CASTTPGDLTEAFF. CDR3 sequence (DNA): TGTGCCAGCACTACCCCGGGGGACTTAACGGAAGCTTTCTTT.

V gene TRBV7-2 combines with J gene TRBJ1-2; D is ambiguous. Looked up from germline, CDR1 is SGHTA and CDR2 is FQGNSA. The CDR3 has 15 residues. With 2 bases removed from V and 1 base from J, the gap between germline ends came to 11 bases. CDR3 sequence (DNA): TGTGCCAGCAGCTTATCGCCGGGAGTTAACTATGGCTACACCTTC. As protein: CASSLSPGVNYGYTF. Supplemented by reference TRBV7-2 and TRBJ1-2, the full variable domain reads GAGVSQSPSNKVTEKGKDVELRCDPISGHTALYWYRQSLGQGLEFLIYFQGNSAPDKSGLPSDRFSAERTGGSVSTLTIQRTQQEDSAVYLCASSLSPGVNYGYTFGSGTRLTVV.

With respect to this clone: The sample has other DNA sequences that encode this CDR3 too. The V call is TRBV12-3 or TRBV12-4, the J call TRBJ1-1; no clear D. V lost 2 bases and J 0 bases, leaving 4 bases between the germline ends. The CDR3 is 13 amino acids. CDR3 protein: CASSLLLNTEAFF. The CDR3 DNA sequence: TGTGCCAGCAGTTTACTCTTGAACACTGAAGCTTTCTTT.